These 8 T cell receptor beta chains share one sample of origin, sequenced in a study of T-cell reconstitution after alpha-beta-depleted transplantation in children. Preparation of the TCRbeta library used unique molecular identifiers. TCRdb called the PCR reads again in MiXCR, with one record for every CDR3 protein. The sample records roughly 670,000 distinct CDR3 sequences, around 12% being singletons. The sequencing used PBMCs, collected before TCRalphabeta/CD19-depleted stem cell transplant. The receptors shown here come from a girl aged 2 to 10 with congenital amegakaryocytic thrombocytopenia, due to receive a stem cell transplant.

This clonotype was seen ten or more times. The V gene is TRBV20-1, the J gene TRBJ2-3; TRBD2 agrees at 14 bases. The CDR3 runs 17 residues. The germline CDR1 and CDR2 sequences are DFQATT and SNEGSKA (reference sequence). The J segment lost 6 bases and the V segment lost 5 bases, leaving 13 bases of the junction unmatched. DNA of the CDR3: TGCAGTGCTCGGACATCAGGGACTAGCGGGAGTTTGGATACGCAGTATTTT. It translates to CSARTSGTSGSLDTQYF.

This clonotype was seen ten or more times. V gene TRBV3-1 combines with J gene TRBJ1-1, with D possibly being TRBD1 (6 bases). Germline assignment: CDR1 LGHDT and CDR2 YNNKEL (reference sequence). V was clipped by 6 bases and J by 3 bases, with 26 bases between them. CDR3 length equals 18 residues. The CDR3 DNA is TGTGCCAGCAGTTCCTTTATTTATGGGGGCCTTACTTACACTGAAGCTTTCTTT. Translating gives CASSSFIYGGLTYTEAFF.

The CDR3 here is CASSDGQGRLRGYGYTF. The CDR3 DNA is TGTGCCAGCAGCGACGGACAGGGGAGATTGCGAGGCTATGGCTACACCTTC. The rearrangement uses TRBV6-2 or TRBV6-3 and TRBJ1-2, with TRBD1 identical over 9 bases. Trimming removed 6 bases from V and 4 bases from J; junction bases left unmatched: 15. The CDR3 length is 17 residues. CDR1 and CDR2 from the germline V gene are MNHEY and SVGEGT.

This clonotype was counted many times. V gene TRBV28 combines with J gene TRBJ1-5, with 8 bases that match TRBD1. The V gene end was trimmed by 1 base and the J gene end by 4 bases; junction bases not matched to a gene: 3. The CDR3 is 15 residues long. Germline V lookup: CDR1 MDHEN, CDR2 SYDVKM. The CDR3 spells CASSLSGGVNQPQHF. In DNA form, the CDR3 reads TGTGCCAGCAGTTTATCAGGGGGCGTGAATCAGCCCCAGCATTTT.

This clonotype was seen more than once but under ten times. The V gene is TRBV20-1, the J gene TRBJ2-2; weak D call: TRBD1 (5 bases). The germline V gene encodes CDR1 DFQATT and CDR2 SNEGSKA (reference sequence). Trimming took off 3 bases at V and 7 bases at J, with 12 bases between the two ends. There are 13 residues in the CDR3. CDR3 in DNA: TGCAGTGCTAGTCCAAAGGGGTACGGGGAGCTGTTTTTT. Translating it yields CSASPKGYGELFF.

CDR3: CASSSTKLPGQNMNTEAFF. DNA for the CDR3: TGTGCCAGCAGCTCAACAAAACTCCCCGGTCAGAACATGAACACTGAAGCTTTCTTT. The rearrangement joins TRBV11-2 to TRBJ1-1, with no clear D. CDR1 and CDR2 from the germline V gene are SGHAT and FQNNGV. The CDR3 is made up of 19 amino acids. V was shortened by 4 bases and J by 0 bases, with 24 bases between the two germline ends.

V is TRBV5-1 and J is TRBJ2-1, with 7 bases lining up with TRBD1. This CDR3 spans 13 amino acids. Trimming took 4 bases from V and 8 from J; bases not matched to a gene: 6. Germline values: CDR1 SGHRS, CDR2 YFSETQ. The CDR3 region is CASSGTGVDEQFF. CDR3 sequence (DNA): TGCGCCAGCAGCGGTACAGGGGTTGATGAGCAGTTCTTC.

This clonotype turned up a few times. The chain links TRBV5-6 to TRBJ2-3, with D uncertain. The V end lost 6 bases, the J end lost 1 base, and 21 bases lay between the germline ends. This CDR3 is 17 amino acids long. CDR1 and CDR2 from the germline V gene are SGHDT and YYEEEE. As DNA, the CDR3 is TGTGCCAGCACCCCTCTTGTACCCGGTGAGGGCACAGATACGCAGTATTTT. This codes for CASTPLVPGEGTDTQYF.